A selection of T cell receptor beta chains follows, all from one sample in a study of T cells in Graves' hyperthyroidism and ophthalmopathy. From the multiplex PCR reads, TCRdb called clonotypes with MiXCR, one entry per CDR3 protein. The sample includes about 480,000 distinct CDR3 sequences, 22% of them seen just once. The source material was blood. Receptor source: a woman in her seventies with Graves' ophthalmopathy. Each CDR3 is given with its conserved first and last residue. Fields, in order: J gene, D gene, V gene, clone size, CDR3 protein, CDR3 DNA. D genes are given only for firm matches. Not every row has a clone size; where given, it reads once, few, many or a size class.

TRBJ1-6 | NA | TRBV10-3 | NA | CAISEDQEDPGRSSYNSPLHF | TGTGCCATCAGTGAGGATCAGGAGGACCCCGGTAGGAGCTCCTATAATTCACCCCTCCACTTT
TRBJ2-1 | TRBD1 | TRBV6-2/TRBV6-3 | many | CASRRGQPNEQFF | TGTGCCAGCAGACGGGGACAGCCCAATGAGCAGTTCTTC
TRBJ2-2 | NA | TRBV7-3 | few | CASSTDSTNTGELFF | TGTGCCAGCAGCACCGACTCCACGAACACCGGGGAGCTGTTTTTT
TRBJ2-2 | NA | TRBV7-3 | many | CASSRGATGLNTGELFF | TGTGCCAGCAGCCGTGGGGCGACAGGACTGAACACCGGGGAGCTGTTTTTT
TRBJ1-1 | NA | TRBV29-1 | NA | CSVVPDRSNTEAFF | TGCAGCGTTGTACCTGACAGGTCGAACACTGAAGCTTTCTTT
TRBJ2-7 | NA | TRBV5-1 | NA | CANAEQYF | TGCGCCAACGCGGAGCAGTACTTC
TRBJ1-4 | TRBD1 | TRBV20-1 | few | CSARRGNANEKLFF | TGCAGTGCTCGCAGGGGGAATGCTAATGAAAAACTGTTTTTT
TRBJ2-5 | NA | TRBV30 | many | CAWSAPPKETQYF | TGTGCCTGGAGTGCACCACCGAAAGAGACCCAGTACTTC
TRBJ1-5 | NA | TRBV19 | NA | CASTDPLRTLVPQHF | TGTGCCAGTACCGATCCCCTAAGGACCTTAGTACCCCAGCATTTT
TRBJ1-6 | NA | TRBV3-1 | NA | CASSPGWSSYNSPLHF | TGTGCCAGCAGCCCCGGTTGGAGCTCCTATAATTCACCCCTCCACTTT
TRBJ1-4 | NA | TRBV28 | few | CASSFWQGGEKLFF | TGTGCCAGCAGTTTCTGGCAGGGTGGTGAAAAACTGTTTTTT
TRBJ1-2 | NA | TRBV20-1 | NA | CSANIDTGGSYGYTF | TGCAGTGCAAACATCGACACTGGTGGTAGCTATGGCTACACCTTC
TRBJ2-2 | NA | TRBV20-1 | NA | CSARDRVANTGELFF | TGCAGTGCTAGAGATAGGGTAGCCAACACCGGGGAGCTGTTTTTT
TRBJ1-6 | TRBD1 | TRBV9 | few | CASSPRGGINSPLHF | TGTGCCAGCAGCCCCAGGGGGGGTATTAATTCACCCCTCCACTTT
TRBJ1-1 | NA | TRBV20-1 | many | CSARRGARTEAFF | TGCAGTGCTAGACGGGGGGCGCGGACTGAAGCTTTCTTT
TRBJ1-3 | TRBD1 | TRBV6-1 | NA | CASSPGTGGSGNTIYF | TGTGCCAGCAGTCCCGGGACAGGGGGGTCTGGAAACACCATATATTTT
TRBJ2-2 | TRBD1 | TRBV5-1 | many | CASSPGTGGASGELFF | TGCGCCAGCAGCCCGGGGACAGGGGGCGCTTCCGGGGAGCTGTTTTTT
TRBJ2-1 | NA | TRBV28 | many | CASSLTDQSYNEQFF | TGTGCCAGCAGTTTAACAGACCAATCGTACAATGAGCAGTTCTTC
TRBJ2-2 | NA | TRBV18 | NA | CASSPNWNTGELFF | TGTGCCAGCTCACCGAACTGGAACACCGGGGAGCTGTTTTTT
TRBJ2-7 | NA | TRBV7-6 | few | CASSQQGEIGEQYF | TGTGCCAGCAGCCAGCAAGGGGAGATAGGGGAGCAGTACTTC
TRBJ1-1 | NA | TRBV12-3/TRBV12-4 | NA | CANSLGRLNTEAFF | TGTGCCAACAGTTTGGGACGGTTGAACACTGAAGCTTTCTTT
TRBJ2-3 | TRBD2 | TRBV7-9 | few | CASSLDLAATDTQYF | TGTGCCAGCAGCTTAGACCTAGCGGCCACAGATACGCAGTATTTT
TRBJ1-1 | NA | TRBV20-1 | NA | CSARDDKGAFF | TGCAGTGCTAGAGATGACAAAGGAGCTTTCTTT
TRBJ2-7 | NA | TRBV11-2 | many | CASSFGLPTSYEQYF | TGTGCCAGCAGCTTTGGACTACCCACCTCCTACGAGCAGTACTTC
TRBJ2-1 | TRBD2 | TRBV6-2/TRBV6-3 | few | CASTPGGSGRGNEQFF | TGTGCCAGCACCCCAGGGGGTAGCGGGAGAGGGAATGAGCAGTTCTTC
TRBJ2-7 | NA | TRBV6-5 | few | CASSKRQENYYEQYF | TGTGCCAGCAGCAAACGACAGGAGAACTACTACGAGCAGTACTTC
TRBJ1-2 | NA | TRBV28 | many | CASSSTEYYGYTF | TGTGCCAGCAGTTCTACAGAATACTATGGCTACACCTTC
TRBJ1-3 | NA | TRBV5-1 | NA | CASSPHWGDTIYF | TGCGCCAGCAGCCCCCATTGGGGGGACACCATATATTTT
TRBJ2-7 | TRBD1 | TRBV5-1 | NA | CASSLGQGVGEQYF | TGCGCCAGCAGCTTGGGACAGGGGGTAGGCGAGCAGTACTTC
TRBJ1-5 | NA | TRBV28 | many | CASSPSEGGGKQPQHF | TGTGCCAGCAGCCCATCCGAGGGGGGGGGGAAACAGCCCCAGCATTTT
TRBJ2-5 | NA | TRBV7-9 | few | CAVRGYEVQETQYF | TGTGCCGTCAGGGGCTACGAAGTCCAAGAGACCCAGTACTTC
TRBJ2-5 | TRBD2 | TRBV6-1 | many | CASSSGGGGQETQYF | TGTGCCAGCAGCTCCGGGGGGGGAGGGCAAGAGACCCAGTACTTC
TRBJ1-2 | NA | TRBV6-1 | NA | CAGSVGGANPYGYTF | TGTGCCGGCAGTGTTGGGGGGGCGAACCCCTATGGCTACACCTTC
TRBJ2-7 | TRBD2 | TRBV12-3/TRBV12-4 | NA | CASSLRGLAESYEQYF | TGTGCCAGCAGTTTGCGGGGACTAGCGGAATCCTACGAGCAGTACTTC